This T cell receptor beta chain originates from a study of vaccination effects on CD4 cells after COVID-19 (dated by TCRdb to between 2020 and 2023). Regarding the study in general: Each participant received two doses of an mRNA SARS-CoV-2 vaccine, either BNT162b2 or mRNA-1273. SARS-CoV-2 spike-specific CD4+ TCR repertoires were compared before and after mRNA vaccination in COVID-19 convalescent patients and in infection-naive vaccine recipients. A total of 9 to 11 COVID-19 convalescent patients and a few SARS-CoV-2-naive healthy vaccine recipients were included in the full study. Cultures from other donors in the study were sequenced using the Oncomine TCR Beta short-read assay on an Illumina iSeq 100.

Findings and caveats that apply to the study as a whole: Among healthy vaccine recipients, nearly all vaccine-induced clones were SARS-CoV-2 mono-reactive, and just 1 of 255 was cross-reactive with common cold coronaviruses. Only a small number of convalescent patients were included, and no early post-infection timepoints were available, which limited the study. Clones induced by infection and clones induced by vaccination both contracted markedly at late timepoints after vaccination, which fits with T cell responses waning over time.

CDR1 and CDR2 (SGHTA, FQGNSA) derive from the germline V gene. Counted from cysteine to phenylalanine, this CDR3 has 15 amino acids. Only the CDR3 region is kept as DNA, spanning 45 bases read in frame from base 1. V has 5 bases trimmed and J has 2 bases trimmed; junction bases matching no gene number 6. The ViraFEST assay stimulated PBMC with viral peptide pools and then used TCR sequencing to identify antigen-specific CD4+ T cell clonotypes by expansion. After less than eleven days of culture, CD4+ T cells were isolated with the EasySep CD4+ T cell isolation kit. Healthy vaccine recipients had no prior SARS-CoV-2 infection, confirmed by negative nucleocapsid antibodies before and after vaccination. Over 1.5 million PBMC per well were cultured with 10 ug/ml peptides in IMDM containing about 5% human AB serum, around 10 IU/ml IL-2 and gentamicin. Half of the culture medium was replaced with fresh IL-2-containing medium on days 3 and 7. Each peptide stimulation condition was cultured in triplicate wells unless otherwise noted. PBMC were separated from whole blood using Ficoll-Paque Plus gradient centrifugation and were then either cryopreserved at -140C or used fresh. Overlapping peptide pools spanned the spike proteins of SARS-CoV-2 and the common cold coronaviruses HCoV-NL63, HCoV-OC43 and HCoV-229E. The QIAamp micro DNA kit was used to extract genomic DNA from the cultured CD4+ T cells.

The library was produced with the immunoSEQ multiplex PCR assay. DNA from the CD4+ T cells that had been cultured and isolated underwent TCR beta CDR3 sequencing. In the authors' own workflow: Non-productive TCR sequences were removed, reads were trimmed to the CDR3 region, and CDR3s of at least 7 amino acids were retained. The MANAFEST web app was used to identify antigen-specific clonotypes by comparing expansion in peptide wells with expansion in reference cultures. For clones to be considered positive, expansion at FDR<0.05 versus reference and all other wells, an odds ratio above 5, and a frequency above 0.1% in two replicate wells were required. A clonotype was defined as cross-reactive if the clonotype was significantly expanded both in SARS-CoV-2 spike wells and in at least one common cold coronavirus spike condition. CDR3 similarity was assessed by Levenshtein distance using the stringdist R package, and unrooted trees were constructed with ape in R 3.6.1. TCRdb holds this immuneACCESS table with in-frame rearrangements only. Some clones are missing; in checked studies, unresolved V genes explain under half, and the rest has no known cause. That table supplies the V and J calls and clone size; D and trimming were determined from the DNA. This sample holds tens of thousands of clones; more than 70% were observed only once. The ten largest clones represent approximately 6% of the sample.

Worth noting for this clone: The antigen it recognizes is unknown. The record has no base qualities; no much larger clone is one base away.

The chain was built from TRBV7-2 and TRBJ2-1, and TRBD2 aligns with 7 junction nucleotides. Source: CD4+ T cells from PBMCs cultured with HCoV-OC43 spike peptides, taken before COVID-19 vaccination. The cell subset or site label for this specimen denotes: HCoV-OC43 spike overlapping peptide pool stimulation. The clonotype comes from a human donor who received a COVID-19 vaccine. The encoded CDR3 is CASSPLGGAYNEQFF. At the DNA level, the sequence is TGTGCCAGCAGCCCCCTGGGGGGGGCCTACAATGAGCAGTTCTTC.